These 15 T cell receptor beta chains were all obtained from the same sample, sequenced in a study of sequential checkpoint blockade in melanoma (dated by TCRdb to about 2019). Library preparation was by the immunoSEQ multiplex PCR assay. TCRdb took this table from immuneACCESS and kept in-frame rearrangements with V and J called. Such tables lack part of the clones; where checked against another copy, unresolved V genes explain under half of the gap, and the rest is unexplained. The sample table records 13,000 or so clones; roughly a quarter of these occur just once. Around 17% of the sample belongs to the ten largest clones. In light of the paper, this sample's treatment or condition label describes: randomized to nivolumab then ipilimumab (arm A) or the reverse (arm B). Source: tumor tissue (inferred from file names), taken from a patient given nivolumab and ipilimumab in sequence. These receptors all come from a human donor with melanoma.

V usage is TRBV28 and J usage is TRBJ1-4; a possible D gene is TRBD1 (5 bases). The CDR3 loop spans 15 amino acids. The germline V and J ends were trimmed by 2 bases and 4 bases, with 11 bases remaining between them. Germline V CDR1 and CDR2: MDHEN, SYDVKM. As DNA, the CDR3 is TGTGCCAGCAGTTTAGGCGGGGGTAATAATGAAAAACTGTTTTTT. Protein sequence: CASSLGGGNNEKLFF.

This clone was observed a handful of times. The CDR3 DNA reads TGTGCCAGCAGCGTAGACCCGGCGGAATCAGATACGCAGTATTTT. This gives the protein CASSVDPAESDTQYF. The chain uses TRBV9 and TRBJ2-3; no definite D call. V was shortened by 0 bases and J by 4 bases, with 12 bases between the two germline ends. The CDR3 runs to 15 residues. From germline, CDR1 is SGDLS and CDR2 YYNGEE.

The table lists this clone with a few counts. V and J are TRBV28 and TRBJ2-7; the D gene is possibly TRBD2 (6 bases). Germline-derived CDR1 and CDR2 are MDHEN and SYDVKM. The CDR3 length is 17 residues. The V and J ends lost 3 bases and 0 bases respectively, with 18 bases between them. The CDR3 is CASSFGSGSLPSYEQYF. The CDR3 DNA is TGTGCCAGCAGTTTTGGGAGCGGGTCCTTACCCTCCTACGAGCAGTACTTC.

This chain links TRBV19 with TRBJ2-3; 7 positions match TRBD2. The trim removed 1 base at V and 0 bases at J, leaving 4 bases unmatched. CDR1 LNHDA and CDR2 SQIVND come from the germline V gene (reference sequence). This CDR3 region has 16 residues. The CDR3 protein is CASSIGPSGSTDTQYF. The CDR3 region has the DNA TGTGCCAGTAGTATAGGGCCTAGCGGAAGCACAGATACGCAGTATTTT. The full variable domain, rest sourced from reference TRBV19 and TRBJ2-3, is DGGITQSPKYLFRKEGQNVTLSCEQNLNHDAMYWYRQDPGQGLRLIYYSQIVNDFQKGDIAEGYSVSREKKESFPLTVTSAQKNPTAFYLCASSIGPSGSTDTQYFGPGTRLTVL.

Many counts were recorded for this clone. This chain uses TRBV11-3 with TRBJ2-1; 9 bases match TRBD2. V lost 3 bases to trimming and J lost 1 base; unmatched junction nucleotides: 1. The CDR3 has 15 amino acids. CDR1 SGHNT and CDR2 YENEEA come from the germline V gene. CDR3 sequence: CASSLREGSYNEQFF. The CDR3 nucleotides read TGTGCCAGCAGCTTGCGGGAGGGGTCCTACAATGAGCAGTTCTTC. The complete variable domain, with remaining parts taken from reference TRBV11-3 and TRBJ2-1, reads EAGVVQSPRYKIIEKKQPVAFWCNPISGHNTLYWYLQNLGQGPELLIRYENEEAVDDSQLPKDRFSAERLKGVDSTLKIQPAELGDSAVYLCASSLREGSYNEQFFGPGTRLTVL.

This clone was seen repeatedly, ten times or more. CDR3 sequence reads: CASSTGTSGSQETQYF. The CDR3 region has the DNA TGTGCCAGCAGCACCGGGACTAGCGGGAGCCAAGAGACCCAGTACTTC. V usage is TRBV11-3 and J usage is TRBJ2-5; TRBD2 matches at 14 bases. The V segment lost 5 bases and the J segment 1 base; nucleotides outside the gene matches: 3. Germline CDR1 and CDR2: SGHNT and YENEEA. The CDR3 runs to 16 residues.

This clone was counted only a few times. J is TRBJ2-3 and V is TRBV11-3, with 8 nucleotides matching TRBD2. The V gene end was trimmed by 5 bases and the J gene end by 7 bases; junction bases not matched to a gene: 14. Germline V CDR1 and CDR2: SGHNT, YENEEA. The length of the CDR3 is 16 residues. DNA of the CDR3: TGTGCCAGCAGCCATCCCCCCGGGAGGGCCTTGAATACGCAGTATTTT. It encodes CASSHPPGRALNTQYF.

This clone was observed a handful of times. V usage is TRBV6-8 and J usage is TRBJ2-7; 9 bases map to TRBD1. Losses at the gene ends were 10 bases for V and 5 bases for J; bases not matched to a gene: 9. The CDR3 is made up of 13 amino acids. The germline V gene encodes CDR1 MNHGY and CDR2 SAAAGT. The CDR3 sequence: CAIRGTGFDEQYF. The CDR3 nucleotides read TGTGCCATCCGGGGGACAGGGTTTGACGAGCAGTACTTC.

The gene calls are TRBV11-3 and TRBJ2-1; TRBD2 agrees at 9 bases. V trimming: 1 base; J trimming: 4 bases; junction bases outside the gene matches: 8. Germline loops: CDR1 SGHNT, CDR2 YENEEA. The CDR3 is 17 amino acids. The CDR3 region has the DNA TGTGCCAGCAGCTTAGGTAGCGGGAGCCATATGTACAATGAGCAGTTCTTC. Translated, it gives CASSLGSGSHMYNEQFF.

This rearrangement joins TRBV11-3 to TRBJ2-2; 8 bases fit TRBD1. The germline V gene has CDR1 SGHNT and CDR2 YENEEA. Trimming took 5 bases from V and 2 from J; bases not matched to a gene: 4. The CDR3 has 15 amino acids. The CDR3 reads CASSPGGANTGELFF. The CDR3 DNA follows: TGTGCCAGCAGCCCAGGGGGCGCAAACACCGGGGAGCTGTTTTTT.

This chain's CDR3 is CASSIGTSGRHEQYF. The CDR3 DNA is TGCGCCAGCAGCATCGGGACTAGCGGGAGACACGAGCAGTACTTC. This rearrangement joins TRBV5-1 to TRBJ2-7; 14 positions agree with TRBD2. Germline V gives CDR1 SGHRS, CDR2 YFSETQ. With V trimmed by 4 bases and J by 5 bases, 5 bases remained unmatched. The CDR3 totals 15 residues.

This chain joins TRBV14 and TRBJ2-5, with D uncertain. The CDR3 consists of 13 residues. Trimming cost V 1 base and J 5 bases, with 8 bases left between them. The germline V gene has CDR1 SGHDN and CDR2 FVKESK. The DNA for the CDR3 is TGTGCCAGCAGCCAAGGATTAGGCGAGACCCAGTACTTC. Residues: CASSQGLGETQYF.

This clone was seen repeatedly, ten times or more. V usage is TRBV6-8 and J usage is TRBJ2-1; perhaps TRBD1 as D (5 bases). Deletions cut 7 bases from V and 7 bases from J, with 20 bases between. The CDR3 contains 15 residues. CDR1 and CDR2 (germline): MNHGY, SAAAGT. Here the CDR3 DNA reads TGTGCCAGCAAAGGGGCTAGGATTAAAGAAAATGAGCAGTTCTTC. Its protein is CASKGARIKENEQFF.

This clone turned up a few times. This rearrangement joins TRBV28 to TRBJ1-2, with 7 bases fitting TRBD1. V lost 6 bases, J lost 3 bases, and 10 bases stayed unmatched. The V gene's germline CDR1 is MDHEN and CDR2 SYDVKM. This CDR3 comprises 15 residues. The CDR3 DNA follows: TGTGCCAGCAGGGATCCGGAGGGGGCCCACTATGGCTACACCTTC. It is translated as CASRDPEGAHYGYTF.

The chain recombines TRBV5-1 with TRBJ2-3, with 9 bases that match TRBD2. Per germline, CDR1 SGHRS and CDR2 YFSETQ. V lost 2 bases and J lost 2; bases outside the gene matches: 6. The CDR3 runs 16 residues. The CDR3 DNA follows: TGCGCCAGCAGCTTTAAACTAGCGGGCCTCACAGATACGCAGTATTTT. It codes for CASSFKLAGLTDTQYF.